The 10 T cell receptor beta chains reported below all come from one sample, sequenced in a study of blood T cell repertoires in COVID-19. Data came from immunoSEQ multiplex PCR; TCRdb stores just in-frame clones and leaves some out. Here the sample spans 79,000 or so clones, about nine tenths being singletons. Sequenced: peripheral blood. The receptors were sampled from a human donor in a cohort sampled during active COVID-19.

This clone was seen a single time. The CDR3 coding sequence is TGTGCCAGCAGCTTGGGGCTAGCGGGAGGACCCAATGAGCAGTTCTTC. Translated: CASSLGLAGGPNEQFF. V usage is TRBV5-5 and J usage is TRBJ2-1; 11 nucleotides agree with TRBD2. The CDR3 covers 16 residues. Germline CDR1 and CDR2: SGHKS and YYEKEE (reference sequence). V lost 0 bases and J lost 6; bases outside the gene matches: 5.

For this clone: This specimen includes other DNA sequences encoding the same CDR3. The rearrangement uses TRBV6-5 and TRBJ1-5; 7 positions agree with TRBD1. This CDR3 region has 13 residues. Unmatched junction bases numbered 3, after V lost 6 bases and J lost 4 bases. The germline V gene encodes CDR1 MNHEY and CDR2 SVGAGI. CDR3 DNA sequence: TGTGCCAGCAGACCACAGGGGAATCAGCCCCAGCATTTT. It encodes CASRPQGNQPQHF.

The chain has TRBV18 and TRBJ1-1; perhaps TRBD1 as D (5 bases). The CDR3 has 13 amino acids. CDR1 KGHSH and CDR2 LQKENI come from the germline V gene. Trimming shortened V by 6 bases and J by 6 bases, and 14 bases separated the two germline ends. CDR3 bases: TGTGCCAGCTCCCTAACAGGACCCCCTGAAGCTTTCTTT. Translating gives CASSLTGPPEAFF. Full variable domain (missing parts from reference TRBV18 and TRBJ1-1): NAGVMQNPRHLVRRRGQEARLRCSPMKGHSHVYWYRQLPEEGLKFMVYLQKENIIDESGMPKERFSAEFPKEGPSILRIQQVVRGDSAAYFCASSLTGPPEAFFGQGTRLTVV.

In nucleotides, the CDR3 is TGCGCCAGCAGCCTCTCCGTGCGGGGTTACAATGAGCAGTTCTTC. This codes for CASSLSVRGYNEQFF. The chain has TRBV5-1 and TRBJ2-1; tentatively, D is TRBD2 (6 bases). V lost 4 bases to trimming and J lost 4 bases, with 15 bases between them. The length of the CDR3 is 15 residues. From germline, CDR1 is SGHRS and CDR2 YFSETQ.

This clone was found once. This chain links TRBV19 with TRBJ2-7; TRBD1 aligns across 7 bases. Germline lookup yields CDR1 LNHDA and CDR2 SQIVND (reference sequence). The CDR3 runs 14 residues. V gave up 6 bases and J gave up 1 base; unmatched junction bases: 6. The CDR3 sequence is CASRPRQGSYEQYF. In nucleotides, the CDR3 is TGTGCCAGTAGGCCTAGACAGGGTTCCTACGAGCAGTACTTC.

The rearrangement uses TRBV10-1 and TRBJ1-5, with 8 bases lining up with TRBD1. CDR1 WNHNN and CDR2 SYGVQD come from the germline V gene (reference sequence). The CDR3 totals 14 residues. The V segment lost 6 bases and the J segment 7 bases; nucleotides outside the gene matches: 8. The CDR3 bases are TGCGCCAGCAGGGACAGGGAAGGAGGCCAGCCCCAGCATTTT. Amino acids: CASRDREGGQPQHF.

The chain employs TRBV9 and TRBJ2-1, with TRBD1 matching over 10 bases. The trim removed 1 base at V and 3 bases at J, leaving 4 bases unmatched. Germline loops: CDR1 SGDLS, CDR2 YYNGEE. The CDR3 extends over 16 amino acids. In nucleotides, the CDR3 is TGTGCCAGCAGCGTAAGTGGGACAGGGGTCTACAATGAGCAGTTCTTC. The encoded protein is CASSVSGTGVYNEQFF.

The chain uses TRBV5-1 and TRBJ1-4; D unclear. The CDR3 totals 13 residues. Germline CDR1 reads SGHRS; CDR2 reads YFSETQ. Trimming cost V 7 bases and J 3 bases, with 10 bases left between them. In DNA, the CDR3 is TGCGCCAGCGGTAAGGGAGCTAATGAAAAACTGTTTTTT. Its protein product is CASGKGANEKLFF.

As for this clone: The same CDR3 can be traced to other DNA sequences in this sample. V and J are TRBV3-1 (or the pseudogene TRBV3-2) and TRBJ2-6, with D possibly matching TRBD1 (5 bases). This CDR3 contains 15 residues. The germline CDR1 and CDR2 sequences are LGHDT and YNNKEL (reference sequence). Trimming cost V 4 bases and J 0 bases, with 7 bases left between them. CDR3 DNA: TGTGCCAGCAGCCCCGACAGCTCTGGGGCCAACGTCCTGACTTTC. Protein: CASSPDSSGANVLTF.

The chain joins TRBV7-3 to TRBJ2-2; 8 nucleotides line up with TRBD1. CDR3 length: 16 amino acids. The junction had 12 bases not matched to a gene; V was cut back by 5 bases and J by 7 bases. CDR1 is SGHTA and CDR2 is FQGTGA in the germline V gene. CDR3 sequence reads: CASSPQGRGLSGELFF. CDR3 bases: TGTGCCAGCAGCCCTCAGGGCAGGGGGCTTAGCGGGGAGCTGTTTTTT.